This is a list of T cell receptor beta chains from one sample in a study of blood T cells in healthy people across ages. In TCRdb, the 5' RACE reads were re-called with MiXCR into one record per CDR3 protein. The sample shows about 1.5 million distinct CDR3 sequences, around 42% of them seen only once. The sample consisted of blood. These receptor sequences come from a woman aged 18-29 years in good health. The conserved cysteine and the conserved F or W are not part of the CDR3 here. Fields, in order: V gene, clone size, CDR3 length, CDR3 protein. Size is omitted from some rows. Given values are once, few, many or a class for expanded clones.

TRBV2	once	18	ASSLRVAGGPRGKPDTQY
TRBV28	few	14	ASRRPGAGLQETQY
TRBV25-1	many	13	ASSVGGGFSYEQY
TRBV7-9	many	11	ASSSDRAYGYT
TRBV12-3/TRBV12-4	NA	14	ASSFETDPTWNEQF
TRBV28	NA	9	ASRNWASAF
TRBV3-1	NA	12	ASSQEGPRYGYT
TRBV30	once	11	AWSRSFSYEQY
TRBV20-1	NA	14	SARGTGGGRQETQY
TRBV7-8	many	13	ASSLLVGSYNEQF
TRBV20-1	NA	15	SARESASGRIYNEQF
TRBV6-1	NA	12	ASRSGTSGETQY
TRBV20-1	NA	12	SAGTSGSGETQY
TRBV6-1	few	14	ASSAIVAVPPSSQY
TRBV20-1	NA	14	SAEAVTSGRAVEQY
TRBV20-1	NA	11	SASEGANEKLF
TRBV5-1	NA	13	ASSPWDASNTEAF
TRBV29-1	few	11	SVSSRTSVSLY
TRBV27	NA	12	ASSLSGMGGEQY
TRBV9	NA	11	ASSVVAGETQY
TRBV2	once	13	ASPGLAPAADTQY
TRBV7-9	NA	13	ASSSGQRLNTEAF
TRBV5-6	NA	9	ASSLNDGYT
TRBV5-1	few	12	ASSSGMYQETQY
TRBV7-2	few	14	ASSLGLAGAGYEQY
TRBV25-1	many	12	ASSEGSYNSPLH
TRBV6-1	NA	13	ASKDSRTAYYEQY
TRBV7-2	NA	13	ASSLFGLAQETQY
TRBV20-1	NA	10	SASGESYEQY
TRBV4-2	NA	19	ASTQTQGTLGLAGGTGELF
TRBV13	NA	11	ASGDRGWDEQF
TRBV29-1	NA	10	SVERQPYGYT
TRBV11-2	NA	13	ASSFADVFNEKLF
TRBV27	NA	11	ASSLVQFHEQY
TRBV5-1	few	13	ASSRDGQDNSPLH
TRBV20-1	NA	12	SARLASASYEQY
TRBV3-1	many	12	ASSHGQGDTEAF
TRBV2	NA	13	ASKQPGFSNQPQH
TRBV29-1	NA	9	SAGEGETQY
TRBV20-1	NA	16	SASPTPGLVAGTDTQY
TRBV6-5	NA	13	ASRLTSGGSYEQY
TRBV6-5	few	15	ASSYSRPVAGTYEQY
TRBV29-1	NA	13	SVYYLGQNTGELF
TRBV20-1	once	12	SARSRTTYYEQY
TRBV25-1	few	16	ASSEFSGGMSSYNEQF
TRBV28	few	11	ASSPFSNEKLF
TRBV20-1	NA	12	SARDHGSTGELF
TRBV29-1	NA	12	SVAASGGAYEQY
TRBV20-1	NA	16	SARGLAGGPGYTGELF
TRBV25-1	NA	11	ASTTPDAYEQY
TRBV4-1	NA	13	AGSQVEASTDTQY
TRBV29-1	NA	10	SFPKSNTEAF
TRBV2	NA	11	ASSDQQPGELF
TRBV9	few	16	ASSPRSTPGLAIETQY
TRBV3-1	few	10	ASSQSWEKWF
TRBV3-1	NA	13	ASSQDSALWETQY
TRBV10-3	NA	11	AISRATNEKLF
TRBV6-2/TRBV6-3	NA	12	ASSNSFPTSPLH
TRBV27	NA	12	ASADRDRSYEQY
TRBV20-1	NA	8	SALITEAF